This T cell receptor beta chain is drawn from a study of blood T cell repertoires in COVID-19 (dated by TCRdb to the early 2020s). As for the study more broadly: Samples from collaborators originated in the United States, Italy and Spain and spanned both the acute and convalescent phases of COVID-19. The prospective study material was composed of cDNA or gDNA derived from T cells, B-cell-depleted T cells, or PBMCs. Deeply sampled blood TCRbeta repertoires from subjects exposed to, actively infected with, or recovered from COVID-19 were included in the dataset. The repertoires were released in a freely available public database meant as a resource for research on the immune response to SARS-CoV-2. Samples came from the ongoing ImmuneRACE study (first 160 participants) plus 1,254 subjects from 6 global collaborators. The sample metadata nearly always contained a de-identified subject ID, COVID-19 status, age in years and sex. Where available, HLA class I and class II types were taken from metadata supplied by the sample provider and were not determined by assay-based typing.

Results the study describes overall, beyond this receptor: The quantity of clinical and demographic metadata differed by source and by participant and was supplied without curation.

Ends trimmed: V by 7 bases, J by 8 bases; bases unmatched to a gene: 11. CDR1 and CDR2, per the germline V gene, are MNHEY and SVGAGI. Measured from the cysteine to the phenylalanine, the CDR3 is 14 residues long. Left in the record is the CDR3 DNA by itself, 42 bases read in frame from the first base. TCRbeta CDR3 regions were amplified from genomic DNA by means of the immunoSEQ Assay, a bias-controlled multiplex PCR. As for the original processing: Nucleated cell counts per sample were estimated from amplification of reference gene primers within the assay. To quantify the absolute abundance of each unique TCRbeta CDR3 rearrangement, sequence reads were collapsed and filtered. For each sample, productive Simpson clonality was calculated as the square root of Simpson's diversity index over productive rearrangements. TCRdb took over this immuneACCESS table, retaining in-frame rearrangements with V and J assigned. Such tables are incomplete; in checked studies, under half of the missing clones stem from an unresolved V gene, and the remainder is unexplained. V and J calls and clone size follow that table, whereas D and trimming were derived from the DNA. The sample table lists around 340,000 clones, less than 90% of them with a count of one. The ten biggest clones cover about 7% of the sample.

In Seattle, one collaborating source enrolled patients while the infection was active and tracked those patients longitudinally over the course of disease. Each collaborating institution followed its own protocols to collect whole blood in K2EDTA tubes. For TCRbeta analysis, collaborator samples were shipped as frozen whole blood, as isolated PBMCs, or as DNA extracted from either sample type. Worth noting for this clone: This receptor's antigen is unknown. No clone much larger than this one lies a single base away; base qualities are absent.

The source is a woman aged 55-70 years with COVID-19, enrolled during active disease. The sample taken for sequencing was peripheral blood. This chain joins TRBV6-5 to TRBJ1-2; the junction holds 9 bases that match TRBD1. The CDR3 reads as follows: CASKVTQGAQGYTF. The sequenced DNA is TGTGCCAGCAAGGTTACACAGGGGGCGCAGGGCTACACCTTC.